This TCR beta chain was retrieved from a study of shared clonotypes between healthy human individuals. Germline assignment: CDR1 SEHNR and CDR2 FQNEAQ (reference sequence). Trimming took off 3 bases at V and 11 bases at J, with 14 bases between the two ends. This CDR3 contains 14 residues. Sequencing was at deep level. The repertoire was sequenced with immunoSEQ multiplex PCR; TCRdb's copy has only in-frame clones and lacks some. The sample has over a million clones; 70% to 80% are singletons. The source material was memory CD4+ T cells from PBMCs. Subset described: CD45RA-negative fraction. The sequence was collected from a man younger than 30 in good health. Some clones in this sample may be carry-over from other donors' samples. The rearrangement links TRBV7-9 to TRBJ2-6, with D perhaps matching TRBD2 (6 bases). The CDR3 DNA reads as TGTGCCAGCAGCTTCGGCGGGGCCGGGGACGTCCTGACTTTC. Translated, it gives CASSFGGAGDVLTF.